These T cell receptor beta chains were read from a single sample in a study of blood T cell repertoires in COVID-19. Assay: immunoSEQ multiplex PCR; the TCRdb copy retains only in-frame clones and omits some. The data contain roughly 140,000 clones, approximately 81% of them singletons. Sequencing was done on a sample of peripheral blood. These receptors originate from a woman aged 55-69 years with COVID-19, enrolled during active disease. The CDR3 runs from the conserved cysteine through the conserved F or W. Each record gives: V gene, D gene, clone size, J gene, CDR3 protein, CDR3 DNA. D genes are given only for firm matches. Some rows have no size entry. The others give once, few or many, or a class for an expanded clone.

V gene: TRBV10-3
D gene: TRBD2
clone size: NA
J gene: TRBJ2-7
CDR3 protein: CAIGSQASGRYEQYF
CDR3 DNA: TGTGCCATCGGGAGTCAGGCTAGCGGGAGATACGAGCAGTACTTC

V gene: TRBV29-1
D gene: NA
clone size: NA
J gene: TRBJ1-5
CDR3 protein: CSVGGDQPQHF
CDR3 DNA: TGCAGCGTTGGAGGTGATCAGCCCCAGCATTTT

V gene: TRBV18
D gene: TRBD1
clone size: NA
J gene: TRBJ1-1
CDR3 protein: CASSPEGQRNTEAFF
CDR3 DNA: TGTGCCAGCTCACCAGAGGGACAGAGGAACACTGAAGCTTTCTTT

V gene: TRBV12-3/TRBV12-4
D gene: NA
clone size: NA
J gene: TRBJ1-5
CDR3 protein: CDPRRGTNQPQHF
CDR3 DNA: TGTGACCCCCGGCGGGGGACCAATCAGCCCCAGCATTTT

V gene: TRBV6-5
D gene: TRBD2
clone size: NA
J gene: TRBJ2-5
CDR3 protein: CASIRPGLGETQYF
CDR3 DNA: TGTGCCAGCATCCGCCCGGGACTAGGGGAGACCCAGTACTTC

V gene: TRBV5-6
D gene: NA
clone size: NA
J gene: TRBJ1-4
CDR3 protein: CASSLEQGLGSIEEKLFF
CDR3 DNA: TGTGCCAGCAGCCTTGAACAGGGATTAGGATCAATTGAGGAAAAACTGTTTTTT

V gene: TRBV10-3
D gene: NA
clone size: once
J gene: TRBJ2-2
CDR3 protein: CAISESTANTGELFF
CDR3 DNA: TGTGCCATCAGTGAGTCGACTGCGAACACCGGGGAGCTGTTTTTT

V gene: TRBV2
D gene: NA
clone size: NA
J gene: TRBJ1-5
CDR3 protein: CASSQGWSQPQHF
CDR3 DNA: TGTGCCAGCAGTCAGGGTTGGAGTCAGCCCCAGCATTTT

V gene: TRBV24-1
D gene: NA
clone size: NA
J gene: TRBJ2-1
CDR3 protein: CATSGWRGIYNEQFF
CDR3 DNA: TGTGCCACCAGTGGGTGGCGGGGCATCTACAATGAGCAGTTCTTC

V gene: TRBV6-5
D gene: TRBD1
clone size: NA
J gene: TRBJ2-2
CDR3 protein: CASSKDRANTGELFF
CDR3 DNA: TGTGCCAGCAGTAAGGACAGGGCGAACACCGGGGAGCTGTTTTTT

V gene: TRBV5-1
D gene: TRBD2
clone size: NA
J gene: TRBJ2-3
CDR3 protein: CASSLNGGASTDTQYF
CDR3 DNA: TGCGCCAGCAGCTTGAACGGGGGGGCAAGTACAGATACGCAGTATTTT

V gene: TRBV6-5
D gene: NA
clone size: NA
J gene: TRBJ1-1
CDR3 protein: CASSYSGQLNTEAFF
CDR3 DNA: TGTGCCAGCAGTTACTCGGGGCAGTTGAACACTGAAGCTTTCTTT

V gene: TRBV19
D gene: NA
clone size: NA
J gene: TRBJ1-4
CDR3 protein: CASSMRSQSTTNEKLFF
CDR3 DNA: TGTGCCAGTAGTATGAGGAGTCAGTCAACAACTAATGAAAAACTGTTTTTT

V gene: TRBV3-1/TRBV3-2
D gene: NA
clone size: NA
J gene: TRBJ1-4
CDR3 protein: CASSQGQSNEKLFF
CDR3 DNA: TGTGCCAGCAGCCAAGGACAGTCGAATGAAAAACTGTTTTTT

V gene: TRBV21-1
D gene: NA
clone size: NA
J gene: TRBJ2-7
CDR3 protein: CASSKFFRDNSYEQYF
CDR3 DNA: TGTGCCAGCAGCAAATTCTTTCGGGACAACTCCTACGAGCAGTACTTC

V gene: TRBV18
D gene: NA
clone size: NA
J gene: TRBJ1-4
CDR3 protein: CASSHDRSRGYEKLFF
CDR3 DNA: TGTGCCAGCTCACACGACAGGAGTCGGGGTTATGAAAAACTGTTTTTT

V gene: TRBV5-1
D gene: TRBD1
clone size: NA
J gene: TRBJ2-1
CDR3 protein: CASSVWDRGDEQFF
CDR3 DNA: TGCGCCAGCAGCGTGTGGGACAGAGGGGATGAGCAGTTCTTC

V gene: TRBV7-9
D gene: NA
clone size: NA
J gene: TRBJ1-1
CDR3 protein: CASSLGGAAEAFF
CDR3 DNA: TGTGCCAGCAGCTTAGGTGGGGCTGCTGAAGCTTTCTTT

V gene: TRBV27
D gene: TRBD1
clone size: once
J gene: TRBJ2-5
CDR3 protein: CASSFVGPGQVGETQYF
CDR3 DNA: TGTGCCAGCAGCTTTGTCGGCCCGGGACAGGTCGGAGAGACCCAGTACTTC

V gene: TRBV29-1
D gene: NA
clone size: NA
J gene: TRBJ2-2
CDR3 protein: CSVVVANTGELFF
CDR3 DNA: TGCAGCGTTGTTGTCGCGAACACCGGGGAGCTGTTTTTT